One and the same sample provided the 13 T cell receptor beta chains below, sequenced in a study of T-cell memory formation after mild COVID-19. TCRdb recomputed calls from the 5' RACE reads with MiXCR, one row per CDR3 protein. The table records roughly 410,000 distinct CDR3 sequences, approximately 24% of them present only once. The sequenced sample consisted of PBMCs or a T cell subset sorted from them (not recorded which). The receptors originated from an adult woman who had mild COVID-19 (a few samples of this study predate the infection). Cell type and time point are not known.

The chain links TRBV20-1 to TRBJ2-1; 15 nucleotides agree with TRBD2. Germline V lookup: CDR1 DFQATT, CDR2 SNEGSKA (reference sequence). V lost 6 bases, J lost 4 bases, and 4 bases stayed unmatched. The CDR3 loop spans 15 amino acids. In DNA form, the CDR3 reads TGCAGTGCCCGGACTAGCGGGAGGGAATACAATGAGCAGTTCTTC. Amino acid sequence: CSARTSGREYNEQFF.

This clonotype was seen only a few times. J is TRBJ1-5 and V is TRBV6-6; D call uncertain. CDR1 is MNHNY, CDR2 SVGAGI, per germline (reference sequence). The CDR3 is 14 amino acids. The V end was cut by 4 bases, the J end by 4 bases, with 11 bases between. The CDR3 nucleotides read TGTGCCAGCAGTTCCTGGACGGCAAATCAGCCCCAGCATTTT. Translated, it gives CASSSWTANQPQHF.

The chain employs TRBV12-3 or TRBV12-4 and TRBJ2-7; D possibly corresponds to TRBD2 (5 bases). This CDR3 is built from 14 residues. V lost 2 bases and J lost 2, with 10 bases in between. The CDR3 reads CASSLHGNTYEQYF. The CDR3 DNA reads as TGTGCCAGCAGTTTACACGGGAATACCTACGAGCAGTACTTC.

The chain recombines TRBV12-3 or TRBV12-4 with TRBJ2-7; D ambiguous. V gave up 6 bases and J gave up 0 bases, with 15 bases separating them. The CDR3 loop spans 15 amino acids. Written as DNA, the CDR3 is TGTGCCAGCAGCCGAACGACAAGTAACTCCTACGAGCAGTACTTC. This codes for CASSRTTSNSYEQYF.

The J gene is TRBJ2-5, the V gene TRBV11-2, with unresolved D. The CDR3 is made up of 12 amino acids. Germline CDR1 is SGHAT and CDR2 is FQNNGV. Between the trimmed V and J ends, which lost 1 base and 6 bases, there was a span of 6 bases. CDR3 residues: CASSLAEQTQYF. In nucleotides, the CDR3 is TGTGCCAGCAGCTTAGCGGAACAGACCCAGTACTTC.

The table lists this clonotype with a few counts. V and J are TRBV29-1 and TRBJ2-3; 9 nucleotides match TRBD2. The length of the CDR3 is 15 residues. J was trimmed by 2 bases and V by 4 bases; bases with no gene match: 7. CDR1 is SQVTM, CDR2 ANQGSEA, per germline. CDR3 sequence: CSVVRAGGSTDTQYF. DNA of the CDR3: TGCAGCGTTGTTAGAGCGGGGGGTTCCACAGATACGCAGTATTTT.

V usage is TRBV19 and J usage is TRBJ1-1; D call uncertain. V was shortened by 7 bases and J by 8 bases, with 14 bases between the two germline ends. CDR1 and CDR2 (germline): LNHDA, SQIVND (reference sequence). This CDR3 is 12 amino acids long. As DNA, the CDR3 is TGTGCCAGTACTGTTTCGGGAGGGGAAGCTTTCTTT. Protein: CASTVSGGEAFF.

The chain combines TRBV14 with TRBJ2-7; no clear D. CDR3 length equals 11 residues. Per germline, CDR1 SGHDN and CDR2 FVKESK. Trimming cost V 3 bases and J 9 bases, with 9 bases left between them. Here the CDR3 reads CASSQGAWQYF. CDR3 coding DNA: TGTGCCAGCAGCCAGGGCGCGTGGCAGTACTTC. Full variable domain (outside the CDR3, taken from reference TRBV14 and TRBJ2-7): EAGVTQFPSHSVIEKGQTVTLRCDPISGHDNLYWYRRVMGKEIKFLLHFVKESKQDESGMPNNRFLAERTGGTYSTLKVQPAELEDSGVYFCASSQGAWQYFGPGTRLTVT.

This clonotype showed up just a few times. The chain uses TRBV7-2 and TRBJ2-7; perhaps TRBD2 as D (6 bases). Trimming took off 3 bases at V and 4 bases at J, with 13 bases between the two ends. This CDR3 comprises 14 residues. Germline V CDR1 and CDR2: SGHTA, FQGNSA. CDR3 loop: CASSFGTWPYEQYF. CDR3 in DNA: TGTGCCAGCAGCTTCGGGACTTGGCCTTACGAGCAGTACTTC. Together with reference TRBV7-2 and TRBJ2-7, the CDR3 gives the full variable domain: GAGVSQSPSNKVTEKGKDVELRCDPISGHTALYWYRQSLGQGLEFLIYFQGNSAPDKSGLPSDRFSAERTGGSVSTLTIQRTQQEDSAVYLCASSFGTWPYEQYFGPGTRLTVT.

This clonotype was seen a handful of times. The chain couples TRBV11-1 to TRBJ2-2; D not resolved. CDR1 is SGHAT, CDR2 FQDESV, per germline (reference sequence). Trimming left V 1 base short and J 1 base short, with 7 bases between. This CDR3 is 15 amino acids long. The CDR3 loop reads CASSLEPRNTGELFF. DNA for the CDR3: TGTGCCAGCAGCTTAGAGCCTAGGAACACCGGGGAGCTGTTTTTT.

This chain uses TRBV5-1 with TRBJ2-1, with 9 bases identical to TRBD2. V was pared by 2 bases and J by 0 bases, with 3 bases of the junction left unmatched. The germline V gene encodes CDR1 SGHRS and CDR2 YFSETQ. The CDR3 runs to 16 residues. The DNA of the CDR3 is TGCGCCAGCAGCTTTCTAGCGGGGATCTCCTACAATGAGCAGTTCTTC. This encodes CASSFLAGISYNEQFF.

The rearrangement links TRBV19 to TRBJ2-2; D might be TRBD1 (6 bases). Germline CDR1 LNHDA, CDR2 SQIVND (reference sequence). The CDR3 totals 16 residues. The germline V and J ends were trimmed by 4 bases and 1 base, with 13 bases remaining between them. CDR3 loop: CASSTPRGRNTGELFF. The CDR3 region has the DNA TGTGCCAGTAGTACGCCCAGGGGCCGGAACACCGGGGAGCTGTTTTTT. Full variable domain (remainder filled in from reference TRBV19 and TRBJ2-2): DGGITQSPKYLFRKEGQNVTLSCEQNLNHDAMYWYRQDPGQGLRLIYYSQIVNDFQKGDIAEGYSVSREKKESFPLTVTSAQKNPTAFYLCASSTPRGRNTGELFFGEGSRLTVL.

This clonotype was counted at least ten times. The chain links TRBV12-3 or TRBV12-4 to TRBJ2-3; 9 bases match TRBD2. The CDR3 is made up of 15 amino acids. The junction had 14 bases not matched to a gene; V was cut back by 6 bases and J by 10 bases. CDR3 sequence: CASSQSVSGRWAQYF. Here the CDR3 DNA reads TGTGCCAGCAGCCAATCGGTTAGCGGGAGATGGGCGCAGTATTTT.